This T cell receptor (beta chain) is from a study of blood T cell repertoires in COVID-19. Clones were sequenced by immunoSEQ multiplex PCR, and TCRdb holds only the in-frame ones, with some missing. The sample carries 240,000 or so clones, 70% to 90% recorded once. Germline CDR1 and CDR2: SGHDT and YYEEEE. The CDR3 totals 15 residues. J gave up 4 bases and V 2 bases, and 8 bases lay outside the gene matches. The source is a woman in her forties with acute COVID-19. Sequencing was carried out using PBMCs or T cells enriched from blood (not recorded which). The gene calls are TRBV5-6 and TRBJ2-5, with TRBD2 matching 7 bases. The CDR3 here is CASSFLKSGGETQYF. The CDR3 region has the DNA TGTGCCAGCAGCTTTCTTAAGTCGGGAGGAGAGACCCAGTACTTC.